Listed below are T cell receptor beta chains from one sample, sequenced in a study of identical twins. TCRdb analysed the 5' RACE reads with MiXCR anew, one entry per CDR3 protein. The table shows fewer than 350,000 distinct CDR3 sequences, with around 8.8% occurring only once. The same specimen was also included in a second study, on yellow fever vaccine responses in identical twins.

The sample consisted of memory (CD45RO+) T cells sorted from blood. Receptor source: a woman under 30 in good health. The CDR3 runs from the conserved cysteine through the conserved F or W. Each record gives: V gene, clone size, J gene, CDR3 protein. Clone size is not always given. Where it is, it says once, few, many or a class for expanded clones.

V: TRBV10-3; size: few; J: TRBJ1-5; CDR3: CAISRQGDQPQHF
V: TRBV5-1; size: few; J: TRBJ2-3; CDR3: CASSPDRPTDTQYF
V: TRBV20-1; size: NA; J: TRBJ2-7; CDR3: CSAIGDRGEQYF
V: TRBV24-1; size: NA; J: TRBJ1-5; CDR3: CATSDSKGERFNQPQHF
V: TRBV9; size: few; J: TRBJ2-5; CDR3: CASTVGGPGETQYF
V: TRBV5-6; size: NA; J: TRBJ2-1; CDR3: CASSRTGTGTYNEQFF
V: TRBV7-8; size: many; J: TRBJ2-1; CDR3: CASSLDRAGPNNEQFF
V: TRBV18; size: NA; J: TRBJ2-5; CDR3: CASSPPAGAGNPHQETQYF
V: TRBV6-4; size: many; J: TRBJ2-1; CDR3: CASSDSEVGEEQFF
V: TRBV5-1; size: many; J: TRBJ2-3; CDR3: CASSRSGGSTDTQYF
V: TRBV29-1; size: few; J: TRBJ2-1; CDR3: CSVEDRGTVSNEQFF